A single sample gave rise to the 11 T cell receptor beta chains below, sequenced in a study of CXCR3-negative and CXCR3-positive naive CD8 T cells. cDNA libraries for TRB were generated by 5' RACE incorporating UMI labels. No DNA is given; TCRdb re-called the 5' RACE reads and lists each CDR3 protein once. The sample table includes tens of thousands of distinct CDR3 sequences. Sequencing was performed on naive CXCR3- CD8+ T cells from blood. Subset meaning: CD45RO-CCR7+CD27+CD95- naive CD8+ T cells lacking CXCR3 (TNR3-). Receptors were obtained from a human donor in good health. Some clones in this sample may be carry-over from other donors' samples.

V gene TRBV2 combines with J gene TRBJ2-2. The CDR3 has 15 amino acids. The germline gives CDR1 SNHLY, CDR2 FYNNEI. Here the CDR3 reads CASRETLTNTGELFF.

This CDR3 reads CASSNRDRGYNEQFF. The V gene is TRBV6-6, the J gene TRBJ2-1; TCRdb's assignment of TRBD1 cannot be checked, as there is no DNA. The germline V gene encodes CDR1 MNHNY and CDR2 SVGAGI (reference sequence). This CDR3 contains 15 residues.

The V call is TRBV29-1, the J call TRBJ2-1; TCRdb's D call, TRBD1, is unchecked because there is no DNA. Germline CDR1 and CDR2: SQVTM and ANQGSEA. CDR3 length: 13 residues. The CDR3 sequence is CSVEKGQVNEQFF.

This rearrangement joins TRBV27 to TRBJ2-5. The CDR3 has 12 amino acids. Germline CDR1 MNHEY, CDR2 SMNVEV (reference sequence). This CDR3 reads CASQAGEETQYF.

This CDR3 reads CSVEGAAVSYNEQFF. J is TRBJ2-1 and V is TRBV29-1; with no DNA, the TCRdb D assignment of TRBD1 cannot be verified. Germline V gene data show CDR1 as SQVTM and CDR2 as ANQGSEA. This CDR3 comprises 15 residues.

The V call is TRBV20-1, the J call TRBJ1-1. The germline CDR1 and CDR2 sequences are DFQATT and SNEGSKA (reference sequence). This CDR3 spans 16 amino acids. CDR3 loop: CSAPSPPENSGTEAFF.

The V call is TRBV20-1, the J call TRBJ2-7; there is no DNA to check the TCRdb D call of TRBD2. Germline CDR1 DFQATT, CDR2 SNEGSKA (reference sequence). The CDR3 is 16 residues long. The CDR3: CSAWTSGRRIVGEQYF.

This rearrangement joins TRBV5-1 to TRBJ2-1. Germline-derived CDR1 and CDR2 are SGHRS and YFSETQ. The CDR3 sequence is 15 residues long. The CDR3 loop is CASSLGSPSYNEQFF.

V usage is TRBV29-1 and J usage is TRBJ1-2; no DNA is available, so the TRBD1 call from TCRdb remains unchecked. Germline V gives CDR1 SQVTM, CDR2 ANQGSEA. The length of the CDR3 is 13 residues. CDR3 region: CSVTEGVGYGYTF.

V usage is TRBV7-9 and J usage is TRBJ1-6. Per the germline V gene, CDR1 is SEHNR and CDR2 is FQNEAQ (reference sequence). The CDR3 sequence is 16 residues long. The CDR3 is CASSLGPISYNSPLHF.

The chain couples TRBV6-5 to TRBJ2-1. The CDR3 has 13 amino acids. Germline loops: CDR1 MNHEY, CDR2 SVGAGI. This CDR3 is CASSWNARNEQFF.